The 7 T cell receptor beta chains listed next were all sequenced from one sample in a study of graft-versus-host responses after intestinal transplantation (TCRdb year 2021). These receptors' targets are unknown. Library method: the immunoSEQ multiplex PCR assay. What TCRdb holds here is the immuneACCESS table cut down to in-frame rearrangements. Part of the clones is not present; checked against another copy, under half of the missing clones reflect an unresolved V gene, and the others are unexplained. A total of approximately 94,000 clones appear in this sample, more than 75% of them only once. The ten largest clones add up to 0.9% to 1% of the sample. The sample's time point label is to be understood as: cells obtained before transplantation from donor or recipient. Sequenced here: unstimulated CD4+ T cells sorted from spleen or lymph node cells, sampled before transplant. The receptors stem from a human donor who was the organ donor for an intestinal transplant.

J is TRBJ2-2 and V is TRBV11-1; D may be TRBD2 (7 bases). Trimming pared 5 bases from V and 6 bases from J, leaving 13 bases between. Germline V lookup: CDR1 SGHAT, CDR2 FQDESV (reference sequence). CDR3 length: 14 residues. CDR3 coding DNA: TGTGCCAGCAGCGCGGGGGCCTCCTCCGGGGAGCTGTTTTTT. It yields the protein CASSAGASSGELFF.

J is TRBJ2-5 and V is TRBV2, with 12 bases matching TRBD2. Germline assignment: CDR1 SNHLY and CDR2 FYNNEI. The junction had 4 bases not matched to a gene; V was cut back by 5 bases and J by 3 bases. This CDR3 has 15 residues. CDR3 bases: TGTGCCAGCAGTCAACTAGCGGGGGGAAAAGAGACCCAGTACTTC. Protein sequence: CASSQLAGGKETQYF.

J is TRBJ1-5 and V is TRBV6-5, with a tentative D call TRBD1 (6 bases). This CDR3 contains 14 residues. CDR1 and CDR2 from the germline V gene are MNHEY and SVGAGI. Trimming took 5 bases from V and 6 from J, leaving 14 bases between them. CDR3 sequence reads: CASSLTSGAQPQHF. The CDR3 coding sequence is TGTGCCAGCAGTCTAACCTCGGGGGCTCAGCCCCAGCATTTT.

V is TRBV9 and J is TRBJ2-7, with D perhaps assigned TRBD1 or TRBD2 (5 bases each). The CDR3 loop spans 13 amino acids. Trimming stripped 0 bases from V and 5 bases from J, with 9 bases between. The V gene's germline CDR1 is SGDLS and CDR2 YYNGEE. The chain's CDR3 is CASSVAGANEQYF. The CDR3 DNA is TGTGCCAGCAGCGTAGCCGGGGCCAACGAGCAGTACTTC.

The sample holds one count of this clone. The chain is built from TRBV7-9 and TRBJ1-1, with no clear D. The germline V and J ends were trimmed by 1 base and 5 bases, with 17 bases remaining between them. The CDR3 runs 16 residues. Germline-derived CDR1 and CDR2 are SEHNR and FQNEAQ (reference sequence). The CDR3 DNA follows: TGTGCCAGCAGCTTAGGGGTCAGCCCGGATTGGACTGAAGCTTTCTTT. Its protein product is CASSLGVSPDWTEAFF.

The rearrangement links TRBV28 to TRBJ2-5; 10 bases are a match to TRBD2. V gave up 5 bases and J gave up 3 bases; unmatched junction bases: 12. There are 17 residues in the CDR3. Germline V CDR1 and CDR2: MDHEN, SYDVKM. The CDR3, as DNA: TGTGCCAGCAGTCCTGCCGGGACTAGCGCCGGGAAAGAGACCCAGTACTTC. It is translated as CASSPAGTSAGKETQYF.

The chain recombines TRBV7-3 with TRBJ2-5, with D possibly being TRBD1 or TRBD2 (6 bases each). CDR3 size: 15 residues. Per the germline V gene, CDR1 is SGHTA and CDR2 is FQGTGA. V was cut by 6 bases and J by 5 bases, with 19 bases left in between. The CDR3 nucleotides read TGTGCCAGCAGTCGTAGCCCGGGGGCAGGGGAGACCCAGTACTTC. It encodes CASSRSPGAGETQYF.